The source of this TCR beta chain is a study of blood T cell repertoires in COVID-19. For the study at large: Samples came from the United States, Italy and Spain, spanning acute and convalescent COVID-19. PBMCs, B-cell-depleted T cells, or T cells provided the cDNA or gDNA that made up the material.

In the authors' methods: Quantification of nucleated cells was approximated via reference gene primer amplification. Libraries were prepared by immunoSEQ multiplex PCR; TCRdb keeps only in-frame clonotypes and omits some of them. Clone size and V and J calls were adopted from that table, with D and trimming inferred from the DNA. The sample records under 200,000 clones, 75% to 85% being singletons. The sample taken for sequencing was peripheral blood. This TCR was sampled from a human donor in a cohort sampled during active COVID-19.

The CDR3 DNA reads TGCAGCGCTTCAGTTAACACCGGGGAGCTGTTTTTT. Amino acids: CSASVNTGELFF. The V gene is TRBV29-1, the J gene TRBJ2-2; D gene unclear. Deletions cut 7 bases from V and 2 bases from J, with 8 bases between. CDR1 and CDR2 from the germline V gene are SQVTM and ANQGSEA. This CDR3 comprises 12 residues.